Listed below are T cell receptor beta chains from one sample, sequenced in a study of blood T cell repertoires in COVID-19. The repertoire was sequenced with immunoSEQ multiplex PCR; TCRdb's copy has only in-frame clones and lacks some. The table shows about 92,000 clones, with about two thirds occurring only once. The sequencing input was peripheral blood. The source is a woman aged 55-70 years in a cohort sampled during active or convalescent COVID-19. The CDR3 runs from the conserved cysteine through the conserved F or W. The D gene is left open where the match is weak. Expanded clones get a size class; other rows say once, few or many, or leave the size out.

CDR3 protein: CASSPGLAGVATGELFF
CDR3 DNA: TGTGCCAGCAGTCCTGGACTAGCGGGGGTGGCCACCGGGGAGCTGTTTTTT
D gene: TRBD2
clone size: -
V gene: TRBV6-6
J gene: TRBJ2-2

CDR3 protein: CASSYRNRGGNNEQFF
CDR3 DNA: TGTGCCAGCAGTTACCGCAACAGGGGGGGGAACAATGAGCAGTTCTTC
D gene: -
clone size: -
V gene: TRBV6-5
J gene: TRBJ2-1

CDR3 protein: CASSPWRLPHGYTF
CDR3 DNA: TGTGCCAGCAGCCCGTGGCGGCTCCCGCATGGCTACACCTTC
D gene: -
clone size: -
V gene: TRBV5-6
J gene: TRBJ1-2

CDR3 protein: CASSSTTGSKSTDTQYF
CDR3 DNA: TGCGCCAGCAGCTCGACGACAGGGTCCAAGAGCACAGATACGCAGTATTTT
D gene: TRBD1
clone size: -
V gene: TRBV5-1
J gene: TRBJ2-3

CDR3 protein: CASSPVDSPLYGYTF
CDR3 DNA: TGTGCCAGCTCACCGGTGGACAGCCCACTCTATGGCTACACCTTC
D gene: -
clone size: -
V gene: TRBV18
J gene: TRBJ1-2

CDR3 protein: CASSYSSGFRQPQHF
CDR3 DNA: TGTGCCAGCAGTTACTCGAGCGGGTTTAGGCAGCCCCAGCATTTT
D gene: -
clone size: once
V gene: TRBV6-2/TRBV6-3
J gene: TRBJ1-5

CDR3 protein: CATSGEDRGLYYGYTF
CDR3 DNA: TGTGCCACCAGCGGAGAGGACAGGGGGCTTTACTATGGCTACACCTTC
D gene: TRBD1
clone size: -
V gene: TRBV15
J gene: TRBJ1-2

CDR3 protein: CASSLSAGSESYNEQFF
CDR3 DNA: TGTGCCAGCAGCTTATCAGCGGGGTCCGAATCCTACAATGAGCAGTTCTTC
D gene: TRBD2
clone size: -
V gene: TRBV11-3
J gene: TRBJ2-1

CDR3 protein: CASSLWEAAGNTIYF
CDR3 DNA: TGCGCCAGCAGCTTATGGGAGGCTGCTGGAAACACCATATATTTT
D gene: -
clone size: -
V gene: TRBV5-1
J gene: TRBJ1-3

CDR3 protein: CASSPTGWTEAFF
CDR3 DNA: TGTGCCAGCTCACCGACAGGGTGGACTGAAGCTTTCTTT
D gene: TRBD1
clone size: -
V gene: TRBV18
J gene: TRBJ1-1

CDR3 protein: CASSPIGSNQPQHF
CDR3 DNA: TGTGCCAGCAGCCCGATCGGGAGCAATCAGCCCCAGCATTTT
D gene: -
clone size: once
V gene: TRBV7-9
J gene: TRBJ1-5

CDR3 protein: CASSVGNRASYEQYF
CDR3 DNA: TGTGCCAGCAGCGTAGGGAACAGGGCATCCTACGAGCAGTACTTC
D gene: -
clone size: -
V gene: TRBV9
J gene: TRBJ2-7

CDR3 protein: CASSYSLRSEAFF
CDR3 DNA: TGTGCCAGCAGTTACTCCCTCAGATCTGAAGCTTTCTTT
D gene: -
clone size: -
V gene: TRBV6-5
J gene: TRBJ1-1

CDR3 protein: CASSRRDSFGPLHF
CDR3 DNA: TGTGCCAGCAGCCGGCGGGACAGCTTTGGACCCCTCCACTTT
D gene: TRBD1
clone size: -
V gene: TRBV3-1/TRBV3-2
J gene: TRBJ1-6

CDR3 protein: CASSYLGGFSTEAFF
CDR3 DNA: TGTGCCAGCAGTTACCTGGGCGGGTTCTCCACTGAAGCTTTCTTT
D gene: -
clone size: few
V gene: TRBV6-2/TRBV6-3
J gene: TRBJ1-1

CDR3 protein: CASSYQVITEAFF
CDR3 DNA: TGTGCCAGCAGTTATCAGGTGATCACTGAAGCTTTCTTT
D gene: -
clone size: few
V gene: TRBV12-3/TRBV12-4
J gene: TRBJ1-1

CDR3 protein: CASSSPLGGGLLAKNIQYF
CDR3 DNA: TGTGCCAGCAGCTCCCCGTTGGGCGGGGGGCTCCTAGCCAAAAACATTCAGTACTTC
D gene: TRBD2
clone size: -
V gene: TRBV7-2
J gene: TRBJ2-4

CDR3 protein: CASSVGLSGGHEQYF
CDR3 DNA: TGTGCCAGCAGCGTAGGGCTGAGCGGGGGACACGAGCAGTACTTC
D gene: TRBD2
clone size: -
V gene: TRBV9
J gene: TRBJ2-7

CDR3 protein: CASSPIDGVTYEQYF
CDR3 DNA: TGTGCCAGCAGCCCCATAGACGGGGTTACCTACGAGCAGTACTTC
D gene: -
clone size: -
V gene: TRBV9
J gene: TRBJ2-7

CDR3 protein: CASSSRGSVYNEQFF
CDR3 DNA: TGTGCCAGTAGTAGCCGGGGTTCGGTTTACAATGAGCAGTTCTTC
D gene: -
clone size: -
V gene: TRBV19
J gene: TRBJ2-1

CDR3 protein: CASSPETGTDTQYF
CDR3 DNA: TGTGCCAGCTCACCCGAAACAGGGACAGATACGCAGTATTTT
D gene: -
clone size: -
V gene: TRBV18
J gene: TRBJ2-3

CDR3 protein: CSVKGQGLYNEQFF
CDR3 DNA: TGCAGCGTTAAGGGACAGGGGCTGTACAATGAGCAGTTCTTC
D gene: TRBD1
clone size: -
V gene: TRBV29-1
J gene: TRBJ2-1

CDR3 protein: CASLKETGVTEAFF
CDR3 DNA: TGTGCCAGCCTGAAAGAGACAGGGGTTACTGAAGCTTTCTTT
D gene: TRBD1
clone size: -
V gene: TRBV2
J gene: TRBJ1-1

CDR3 protein: CASSIDQDSRIYGYTF
CDR3 DNA: TGTGCCAGTAGTATAGACCAGGACAGCCGAATCTATGGCTACACCTTC
D gene: -
clone size: -
V gene: TRBV19
J gene: TRBJ1-2

CDR3 protein: CASREGGLNNSPLHF
CDR3 DNA: TGTGCCAGCCGAGAGGGGGGGCTCAATAATTCACCCCTCCACTTT
D gene: -
clone size: few
V gene: TRBV2
J gene: TRBJ1-6

CDR3 protein: CASTLTGVSYNEQFF
CDR3 DNA: TGTGCCAGCACCCTCACAGGGGTCTCCTACAATGAGCAGTTCTTC
D gene: TRBD1
clone size: -
V gene: TRBV9
J gene: TRBJ2-1

CDR3 protein: CAWTGDPFSGNTIYF
CDR3 DNA: TGTGCCTGGACAGGGGACCCCTTCTCTGGAAACACCATATATTTT
D gene: -
clone size: -
V gene: TRBV30
J gene: TRBJ1-3

CDR3 protein: CASRPWDSDNSPLHF
CDR3 DNA: TGTGCCAGCAGGCCCTGGGACAGCGATAATTCACCCCTCCACTTT
D gene: TRBD1
clone size: -
V gene: TRBV6-4
J gene: TRBJ1-6